These T cell receptor beta chains were read from a single sample in a study of human T cells and chemical hapten exposure. One entry per CDR3 protein, called by TCRdb with MiXCR from the RACE reads. In the table there are tens of thousands of distinct CDR3 sequences, approximately 32% of which are singletons. The material was whole blood, obtained in connection with sensitization to the hapten diphenylcyclopropenone (DPC). The receptors here all came from a man aged 35 to 55 with alopecia areata. Some clones in this sample may be carry-over from other donors' samples. Both conserved end residues are part of each CDR3. D genes are given only for firm matches. For some rows the clone size is stated as once, few or many, or as a class when expanded; others skip it.

D	size	V	J	CDR3	DNA
TRBD1	.	TRBV20-1	TRBJ2-2	CSATSRDRGNTGELFF	TGCAGTGCGACGTCCCGGGACAGGGGGAACACCGGGGAGCTGTTTTTT
.	.	TRBV19	TRBJ1-1	CASSIAVFTEAFF	TGTGCCAGTAGTATCGCGGTCTTCACTGAAGCTTTCTTT
.	.	TRBV20-1	TRBJ1-1	CSARRTDTEAFF	TGCAGTGCTAGACGGACAGACACTGAAGCTTTCTTT
TRBD1	.	TRBV12-3/TRBV12-4	TRBJ1-5	CASSLALWTGSNQPQHF	TGTGCCAGCAGTTTAGCGCTCTGGACAGGTAGCAATCAGCCCCAGCATTTT
TRBD1	few	TRBV28	TRBJ1-2	CASSLYRGWDGYTF	TGTGCCAGCAGCCTTTACAGGGGGTGGGATGGCTACACCTTC
TRBD1	few	TRBV6-5	TRBJ1-3	CASSRTGVLSGNTIYF	TGTGCCAGCAGTAGGACAGGGGTGCTTTCTGGAAACACCATATATTTT
.	.	TRBV4-3	TRBJ1-2	CASSQDKAYGYTF	TGCGCCAGCAGCCAAGATAAAGCCTATGGCTACACCTTC
TRBD2	.	TRBV5-1	TRBJ2-1	CASSTGLAGSGYNEQFF	TGCGCCAGCAGCACAGGACTAGCGGGATCAGGGTACAATGAGCAGTTCTTC
.	few	TRBV6-2/TRBV6-3	TRBJ2-3	CASTTQTDTQYF	TGTGCCAGCACAACGCAAACAGATACGCAGTATTTT
.	few	TRBV29-1	TRBJ1-1	CSAMGLQGAEAFF	TGCAGCGCCATGGGACTCCAGGGCGCTGAAGCTTTCTTT
TRBD1	few	TRBV28	TRBJ2-1	CASSLWSGQGVNEQFF	TGTGCCAGCAGTTTATGGTCTGGACAGGGCGTGAATGAGCAGTTCTTC
.	.	TRBV12-3/TRBV12-4	TRBJ2-1	CASSLEPVGPYNEQFF	TGTGCCAGCAGTTTAGAGCCTGTAGGGCCCTACAATGAGCAGTTCTTC
.	.	TRBV3-1	TRBJ2-3	CASSQDPRALDTQYF	TGTGCCAGCAGCCAAGATCCCAGGGCTCTAGATACGCAGTATTTT
.	few	TRBV7-9	TRBJ2-1	CASSLSGLSYNEQFF	TGTGCCAGCAGCTTGAGCGGGCTCTCCTACAATGAGCAGTTCTTC
TRBD2	few	TRBV6-2/TRBV6-3	TRBJ2-7	CASSYAGGPNEQYF	TGTGCCAGCAGTTACGCGGGAGGGCCCAACGAGCAGTACTTC
.	few	TRBV9	TRBJ1-1	CASSGGEGRLGITEAFF	TGTGCCAGCAGCGGAGGAGAGGGACGGCTTGGAATCACTGAAGCTTTCTTT
.	.	TRBV20-1	TRBJ2-2	CSARDPKMPDTGELFF	TGCAGTGCTAGAGATCCGAAAATGCCGGACACCGGGGAGCTGTTTTTT
TRBD2	.	TRBV29-1	TRBJ2-7	CSVLGLAETYEQYF	TGCAGCGTTCTGGGACTAGCGGAGACCTACGAGCAGTACTTC
TRBD1	.	TRBV4-1	TRBJ2-5	CASSQLGQASKTQYF	TGCGCCAGCAGCCAGCTAGGACAGGCCTCAAAGACCCAGTACTTC
.	.	TRBV30	TRBJ1-3	CAWSSGDSGNTIYF	TGTGCCTGGAGTTCAGGGGACTCTGGAAACACCATATATTTT
.	.	TRBV7-8	TRBJ2-7	CASSLALDEQYF	TGTGCCAGCAGCTTAGCGTTGGACGAGCAGTACTTC
TRBD1	few	TRBV20-1	TRBJ1-5	CSARGSTGISNQPQHF	TGCAGTGCTAGGGGATCGACAGGGATTAGCAATCAGCCCCAGCATTTT
TRBD1	.	TRBV20-1	TRBJ2-7	CSARDWGQAAYEQYF	TGCAGTGCTAGAGATTGGGGACAGGCAGCCTACGAGCAGTACTTC
TRBD1	.	TRBV28	TRBJ2-5	CASRQGGRETQYF	TGTGCCAGCCGACAGGGGGGAAGAGAGACCCAGTACTTC
TRBD1	.	TRBV20-1	TRBJ1-1	CSARERGQPNTEAFF	TGCAGTGCTAGAGAGCGGGGACAGCCGAACACTGAAGCTTTCTTT
.	few	TRBV5-1	TRBJ2-7	CASSPGAYEQYF	TGCGCCAGCAGCCCCGGGGCCTACGAGCAGTACTTC
TRBD2	.	TRBV29-1	TRBJ2-1	CSVEARGSSGRSEQFF	TGCAGCGTTGAAGCAAGGGGGTCTAGCGGGAGAAGTGAGCAGTTCTTC
TRBD2	few	TRBV9	TRBJ2-5	CASSPQTSGMETQYF	TGTGCCAGCAGCCCCCAGACTAGCGGGATGGAGACCCAGTACTTC
TRBD2	few	TRBV5-1	TRBJ2-1	CASSREADEQFF	TGCGCCAGCAGCCGGGAGGCTGATGAGCAGTTCTTC
.	.	TRBV4-3	TRBJ2-7	CASRRAALGSYEQYF	TGCGCCAGCAGACGTGCGGCCCTCGGGTCCTACGAGCAGTACTTC
.	.	TRBV2	TRBJ2-4	CASSDSLGKNIQYF	TGTGCCAGCAGTGACAGTCTGGGCAAAAACATTCAGTACTTC
.	.	TRBV7-3	TRBJ2-3	CASSRRDGRGFTDTQYF	TGTGCCAGCAGCCGGAGGGACGGACGGGGGTTCACAGATACGCAGTATTTT
.	few	TRBV24-1	TRBJ2-4	CATSAGGKNIQYF	TGTGCCACCAGTGCCGGGGGCAAAAACATTCAGTACTTC